The clone carrying this T cell receptor beta chain was counted at least ten times. Germline CDR1 is MNHNS and CDR2 is SASEGT. V shed 7 bases, J shed 0 bases, and the junction held 8 bases outside the gene matches. CDR3 length: 15 amino acids. This entry belongs to a study of T cells in Graves' hyperthyroidism and ophthalmopathy. Each diagnosis drew on symptoms, thyroxine, TRAb, thyroid ultrasound and orbital computed tomography findings. RNA transcripts gave rise to amplified TCR beta CDR3 regions. Researchers ran a first-round RT-PCR on the TCR CDR3 using the HTBI primer set. MiXCR, run by TCRdb on the multiplex PCR reads, gives a single entry per CDR3 protein. The data show under 300,000 distinct CDR3 sequences, with 14% to 15% seen just once and less than 15% held by the top ten.

Sequenced sample: blood. This receptor was taken from a woman aged 40-49 years with Graves' hyperthyroidism that later progressed to Graves' ophthalmopathy. The genes are TRBV6-1 and TRBJ2-7, with TRBD1 matching 8 bases. The CDR3 DNA is TGTGCCAGCACCAACATCGGACAGGGCTCCTACGAGCAGTACTTC. As protein: CASTNIGQGSYEQYF.